This T cell receptor (beta chain) was retrieved from a study of T cell repertoires in cytomegalovirus infection (dated by TCRdb to about 2019). Background on the whole study: Because public TCR beta signatures pointed to carriage of CMV infection together with the matching HLA type, the HLA type of each donor mattered for the analysis.

TCRdb names Illumina HiSeq 1500 as the instrument used. The public reads were reanalyzed by TCRdb: fastp trimming at Q25, MiXCR alignment, in-frame beta chains only. CDR3 protein sequences are deduplicated, and each keeps its most common genes and DNA. This sample comprises just under 550,000 distinct CDR3 sequences, 26% of them detected only once. The top ten clonotypes cover under 15% of the sample. Comments on this clonotype: Its target antigen remains unknown. No much larger clone is present one base from it, and per-base qualities are unavailable.

Including the terminal cysteine and phenylalanine, the CDR3 comprises 14 residues. Solely the CDR3 DNA is kept, with 42 bases framed from the first base. CDR1 and CDR2 are drawn from the germline V gene (reference sequence): GTSNPN, SVGIG. V and J lose 0 bases and 7 bases, and a span of 15 bases separates them. The full study reports these points: In both this cohort and an independent cohort of a few hundred donors, the cumulative frequency of public TCR beta family members distinguished carriers of CMV infection plus the relevant HLA type. The ex vivo response was dominated by HLA-C-restricted CMV-specific TCR beta clonotypes, which also provided the single most frequent clonotype in two of eight donors.

The sequence came from a human donor in good health (CMV status not recorded). Some clones in this sample may be carry-over from other donors' samples. This sequence uses TRBV30 and TRBJ2-5; TRBD2 is a weak D gene call, 5 bases matching. The material sequenced was PBMCs. The CDR3 amino acid sequence is: CAWSVTIPAGTQYF. Read as DNA, the sequence is TGTGCCTGGAGTGTAACCATACCGGCGGGGACCCAGTACTTC.